This T cell receptor (beta chain) emerged from a study of regulatory T cells in long-lasting Graves disease. Across the whole study: The study counted Graves' disease as persistent given over 5 years of antithyroid drugs and positive TSH receptor antibodies.

Building the TCR beta libraries relied on iRepertoire HTBI primers, and CDR3 regions underwent Arm-PCR. In TCRdb, the multiplex PCR reads were re-called with MiXCR into one record per CDR3 protein. Of roughly 700,000 distinct CDR3 sequences listed, about 32% are singletons. This clonotype has at least ten counts. Its cognate antigen is unknown. Time point denoted: persistent/refractory GD, antithyroid drugs over 5 years with positive TRAb. There was RNA extracted from PBMCs, and the TCR library was made from it. The study, taken as a whole, reports: The study found TRBV28, TRBJ1-2 and TRBJ2-5 favored in persistent disease.

The V gene's germline CDR1 is SGHAT and CDR2 FQNNGV. The junction had 7 bases not matched to a gene; V was cut back by 4 bases and J by 2 bases. The CDR3 loop spans 15 amino acids. The rearrangement uses TRBV11-2 and TRBJ2-5, with TRBD1 matching over 7 bases. The input for sequencing was peripheral blood mononuclear cells (PBMCs), taken when the disease was refractory, from a patient treated with antithyroid drugs. This clonotype was obtained from a female donor with Graves disease. In DNA form, the CDR3 reads TGTGCCAGCAGCTCCCGGACAGGCGTACAAGAGACCCAGTACTTC. Translation gives CASSSRTGVQETQYF.